These 10 T cell receptor beta chains originate from one sample sequenced in a study of blood T cells in healthy people across ages. A second PCR of 7 to 11 cycles used a sample-barcoded 5' primer and a J-beta primer mix. TCRdb processed the 5' RACE reads anew with MiXCR; each CDR3 protein has one entry. The profile covers roughly 1.5 million distinct CDR3 sequences, with approximately 43% appearing a single time and approximately 4.1% taken by the ten largest. The specimen was blood. These receptor sequences come from a young woman in good health.

Many counts were recorded for this clonotype. This sequence joins TRBV9 and TRBJ1-2, with a tentative D call TRBD1 (6 bases). CDR3 length equals 14 residues. V shed 7 bases and J shed 3 bases, with 16 bases lying between them. Germline CDR1 SGDLS, CDR2 YYNGEE. The CDR3 loop is CASDAGDTDYGYTF. In nucleotides, the CDR3 is TGTGCCAGCGACGCAGGGGACACTGACTATGGCTACACCTTC.

V gene TRBV27 combines with J gene TRBJ1-1; D not resolved. Trimming took off 8 bases at V and 4 bases at J, with 14 bases between the two ends. Germline assignment: CDR1 MNHEY and CDR2 SMNVEV (reference sequence). The CDR3 contains 13 residues. As DNA, the CDR3 is TGTGCCAGCGGGGTCGGCCCGACCACTGAAGCTTTCTTT. It translates to CASGVGPTTEAFF.

This clonotype was observed at least ten times. This chain uses TRBV10-3 with TRBJ2-7; 8 bases match TRBD2. The junction had 6 bases not matched to a gene; V was cut back by 4 bases and J by 1 base. The germline V gene has CDR1 ENHRY and CDR2 SYGVKD. This CDR3 comprises 15 residues. The CDR3, as DNA: TGTGCCATCAGTGCTCCGGGACTAGTGTCCTACGAGCAGTACTTC. The encoded protein is CAISAPGLVSYEQYF.

CDR3 DNA: TGCGCCAGCAGCTTTAATGGGGCGAGGGATCGGCCCCAGCATTTT. Its translation: CASSFNGARDRPQHF. The genes are TRBV5-1 and TRBJ1-5; a weak D match, TRBD1 (5 bases). The CDR3 extends over 15 amino acids. V gave up 2 bases and J gave up 9 bases, with 18 bases separating them. The germline V gene encodes CDR1 SGHRS and CDR2 YFSETQ.

The rearrangement links TRBV9 to TRBJ2-3, with TRBD2 identical over 13 bases. This CDR3 comprises 16 residues. Germline V lookup: CDR1 SGDLS, CDR2 YYNGEE. The V and J ends lost 3 bases and 6 bases, in that order; junction bases with no gene match: 7. This CDR3 reads CASSGGLAGALDTQYF. DNA of the CDR3: TGTGCCAGCAGCGGAGGACTAGCGGGGGCTCTGGATACGCAGTATTTT.

V gene TRBV5-1 combines with J gene TRBJ2-1; a possible D gene is TRBD1 (6 bases). The CDR3 is 16 amino acids. The germline V gene has CDR1 SGHRS and CDR2 YFSETQ. V lost 3 bases and J lost 1, with 14 bases in between. The CDR3 region has the DNA TGCGCCAGCAGCTCAATACAGGGAGAGTCCTACAATGAGCAGTTCTTC. Amino acid sequence: CASSSIQGESYNEQFF.

A few counts support this clonotype. The rearrangement links TRBV20-1 to TRBJ1-1; a weak D match, TRBD1 (5 bases). The germline gives CDR1 DFQATT, CDR2 SNEGSKA (reference sequence). Trimming left V 6 bases short and J 7 bases short, with 12 bases between. The CDR3 totals 11 residues. CDR3 sequence reads: CSATLDIEAFF. The CDR3 bases are TGCAGTGCCACTTTGGACATTGAAGCTTTCTTT.

The chain recombines TRBV28 with TRBJ1-2, with D tentatively TRBD1 (6 bases). V lost 5 bases to trimming and J lost 7 bases, with 14 bases between them. The germline CDR1 and CDR2 sequences are MDHEN and SYDVKM. This CDR3 region has 13 residues. CDR3: CASSKGTPSGYTF. For the CDR3, the DNA is TGTGCCAGCAGTAAGGGGACACCCTCTGGCTACACCTTC.

The chain has TRBV12-3 or TRBV12-4 and TRBJ2-5; D is unclear. Judging by the DNA end, TRBJ2-7 fits better; the J call may be wrong. The CDR3 totals 13 residues. CDR3 amino acids: CASSFGQASEQYF. The CDR3 region has the DNA TGTGCCAGCAGTTTTGGGCAGGCCTCCGAGCAGTACTTC.

The chain recombines TRBV4-1 with TRBJ1-2, with D tentatively TRBD1 (5 bases). This CDR3 has 12 residues. V gave up 4 bases and J gave up 7 bases, with 10 bases separating them. Germline CDR1 MGHRA, CDR2 YSYEKL. The CDR3, as DNA: TGCGCCAGCAGCCGATGGGACGTTGGCTACACCTTC. It codes for CASSRWDVGYTF.